The clone carrying this T cell receptor (beta chain) was seen ten or more times. What it binds is unknown. The sample's time point: newly diagnosed GD, antithyroid drugs for less than 3 months. Scientists built the TCR library using RNA that was extracted from PBMCs. The entry originates in a study of regulatory T cells in long-lasting Graves disease. Trimming shortened V by 4 bases and J by 2 bases, and 12 bases separated the two germline ends. This CDR3 is built from 15 residues. The germline V gene has CDR1 SGHTA and CDR2 FQGNSA. HTBI primers from iRepertoire and Arm-PCR of CDR3 regions yielded the TCR beta libraries. The authors' processing: The study identified roughly 59 TRBV and around 15 TRBJ segments across samples. MiXCR, applied by TCRdb to the multiplex PCR reads, yields one record per CDR3 protein. The V and J calls come from TCRdb's annotation, not from the publication. This table holds 240,000 or so distinct CDR3 sequences, 20% to 25% found once.

General study results and limits: TRBV28, TRBJ1-2 and TRBJ2-5 were segments that persistent disease favored. Persistent Graves' patients showed less TCR diversity than newly diagnosed patients showed.

The receptor was isolated from a female donor with Graves disease. Here the sequenced sample was peripheral blood mononuclear cells (PBMCs), taken at new diagnosis, from a patient treated with antithyroid drugs. V is TRBV7-2 and J is TRBJ1-5, with D possibly matching TRBD1 (5 bases). As DNA, the CDR3 is TGTGCCAGCAGCTACTCGGCGGGGGGCAATCAGCCCCAGCATTTT. It codes for CASSYSAGGNQPQHF.